The clone carrying this T cell receptor (beta chain) was counted once. Its matching antigen is unknown. Just one base apart from a much larger clone, this may be a read error. The sample carries other DNA sequences with the same CDR3. Nucleic acids came from premalignant or tumor cells enriched by macro-dissection. The data were produced by immunoSEQ multiplex PCR, yet TCRdb's version contains in-frame clones alone and is incomplete. The sample lists 3,700 or so clones; 65% to 90% were seen once. This specimen belongs to a study of immune evolution from preneoplasia to lung adenocarcinoma. CDR1 is MGHRA and CDR2 is YSYEKL in the germline V gene. This CDR3 has 15 residues. Study-wide results and caveats: Compared with EGFR-mutant or double wild-type lesions, KRAS-mutant nodules were more clonal.

The sample comprised FFPE minimally invasive lung adenocarcinoma tissue. The chain combines TRBV4-1 with TRBJ1-4, with 9 bases that match TRBD1. The clonotype originates from a person aged 55 to 69 with lung adenocarcinoma. As DNA, the CDR3 is TGCGCCAGCAGCCCACAGACAGGGGGGAATGAAAAATTGTTTTTT. It is translated as CASSPQTGGNEKLFF.